This entry lists 32 T cell receptor beta chains sequenced from one sample in a study of blood T cell repertoires in COVID-19. Clones were sequenced by immunoSEQ multiplex PCR, and TCRdb holds only the in-frame ones, with some missing. The top ten clones hold about 1% of a sample with 250,000 to 300,000 clones, roughly 90% of them seen once. Sequenced: PBMCs or T cells enriched from blood (not recorded which). These receptors were obtained from a woman younger than 45 who had recovered from COVID-19.

In the case of this clone: Other nucleotide sequences in the sample specify the same CDR3. The chain recombines TRBV9 with TRBJ2-7; D unresolved. Trimming shortened V by 0 bases and J by 1 base, and 8 bases separated the two germline ends. The CDR3 spans 14 residues. Germline V gene data show CDR1 as SGDLS and CDR2 as YYNGEE. CDR3 loop: CASSVGGSSYEQYF. The CDR3 DNA reads TGTGCCAGCAGCGTAGGTGGCAGTTCCTACGAGCAGTACTTC. The full variable domain, rest sourced from reference TRBV9 and TRBJ2-7, is DSGVTQTPKHLITATGQRVTLRCSPRSGDLSVYWYQQSLDQGLQFLIQYYNGEERAKGNILERFSAQQFPDLHSELNLSSLELGDSALYFCASSVGGSSYEQYFGPGTRLTVT.

The V gene is TRBV15, the J gene TRBJ1-5; possible D gene TRBD1, 5 bases. CDR3 length equals 13 residues. V lost 5 bases, J lost 6 bases, and 11 bases lay in between. CDR1 and CDR2 from the germline V gene are LNHNV and YYDKDF (reference sequence). The CDR3 is CATSLGGSQPQHF. CDR3 DNA sequence: TGTGCCACCAGCTTGGGGGGGTCTCAGCCCCAGCATTTT.

The J gene is TRBJ1-1, the V gene TRBV27; 9 bases agree with TRBD1. Germline loops: CDR1 MNHEY, CDR2 SMNVEV (reference sequence). The CDR3 is made up of 14 amino acids. V gave up 5 bases and J gave up 7 bases; unmatched junction bases: 8. CDR3 nucleotide sequence: TGTGCCAGCAGTCCCAGACAGGGGGTGAGTGAAGCTTTCTTT. Translated: CASSPRQGVSEAFF.

CDR3 residues: CASSQYRDRGLGTQYF. The CDR3 DNA reads TGCGCCAGCAGCCAATACCGGGACAGGGGGCTTGGGACCCAGTACTTC. The chain couples TRBV4-3 to TRBJ2-5, with 12 bases aligning to TRBD1. CDR3 length equals 16 residues. Germline CDR1 reads LGHNA; CDR2 reads YSLEER. J lost 7 bases, V lost 2 bases, and 8 bases had no gene match.

The chain carries TRBV28 and TRBJ2-7, with 7 bases lining up with TRBD2. This CDR3 contains 14 residues. CDR1 MDHEN and CDR2 SYDVKM come from the germline V gene. With V trimmed by 3 bases and J by 2 bases, 4 bases remained unmatched. CDR3 bases: TGTGCCAGCAGTTTGGCGGGAGACACCTACGAGCAGTACTTC. As protein: CASSLAGDTYEQYF.

CDR3 nucleotide sequence: TGTGCCAGCAGTGAATCCCTGGGAGGGGAAAAACTGTTTTTT. This sequence encodes CASSESLGGEKLFF. The rearrangement joins TRBV25-1 to TRBJ1-4; D not resolved. V was cut by 1 base and J by 8 bases, with 11 bases left in between. The CDR3 spans 14 residues. Germline lookup yields CDR1 MGHDK and CDR2 SYGVNS.

The gene calls are TRBV30 and TRBJ1-4; no clear D gene. Germline V gene sequence: CDR1 GTSNPN, CDR2 SVGIG (reference sequence). Trimming took 3 bases from V and 7 from J, leaving 21 bases between them. The CDR3 covers 16 residues. The CDR3 loop reads CAWSLGQLARGEKLFF. Here the CDR3 DNA reads TGTGCCTGGAGCCTTGGGCAGCTAGCACGAGGTGAAAAACTGTTTTTT.

V gene TRBV15 combines with J gene TRBJ2-2; 9 bases are shared with TRBD1. The V gene end was trimmed by 1 base and the J gene end by 6 bases; junction bases not matched to a gene: 9. This CDR3 comprises 17 residues. Germline values: CDR1 LNHNV, CDR2 YYDKDF (reference sequence). The CDR3 nucleotides read TGTGCCACCAGCAGAGCGCCCCGACAGGGGGGGTCCGGGGAGCTGTTTTTT. Residues: CATSRAPRQGGSGELFF.

The gene calls are TRBV11-3 and TRBJ2-1; 9 bases are a match to TRBD1. The CDR3 runs to 15 residues. Germline V gene lookup returns CDR1 SGHNT and CDR2 YENEEA. After removal of 5 bases from V and 9 bases from J, the junction contained 11 bases not matched to a gene. The CDR3 bases are TGTGCCAGCAGCCATGGGGACAGGGTCATCGGTGAGCAGTTCTTC. Residues: CASSHGDRVIGEQFF.

The genes are TRBV5-6 and TRBJ2-7, with D maybe TRBD1 (5 bases). This CDR3 is 14 amino acids long. Germline V gene lookup returns CDR1 SGHDT and CDR2 YYEEEE. With 1 base removed from V and 3 bases from J, the gap between germline ends came to 11 bases. CDR3 in amino acids: CASSLLRAGYEQYF. CDR3 DNA: TGTGCCAGCAGCTTGCTCAGGGCTGGCTACGAGCAGTACTTC.

A remark on this clone: An end of the junction does not agree with germline; a read error may underlie this. The chain uses TRBV27 and TRBJ1-2, with 9 bases lining up with TRBD1. This CDR3 has 16 residues. Germline assignment: CDR1 MNHEY and CDR2 SMNVEV (reference sequence). CDR3 DNA sequence: TGTGCCGGCAGTGGCCCGACAGGGGGTGGGAACTATGGCTACACCTTC. Protein sequence: CAGSGPTGGGNYGYTF.

The chain employs TRBV18 and TRBJ1-6; D perhaps matches TRBD1 (6 bases). Germline lookup yields CDR1 KGHSH and CDR2 LQKENI. The CDR3 is made up of 17 amino acids. Trimming shortened V by 1 base and J by 5 bases, and 15 bases separated the two germline ends. CDR3 sequence (DNA): TGTGCCAGCTCACCACTGAACGCGAACAGGGATAATTCACCCCTCCACTTT. It yields the protein CASSPLNANRDNSPLHF.

The chain recombines TRBV4-1 with TRBJ2-2, with no clear D. Per the germline V gene, CDR1 is MGHRA and CDR2 is YSYEKL. V was pared by 3 bases and J by 7 bases, with 18 bases between. The CDR3 is 16 residues long. Written as DNA, the CDR3 is TGCGCCAGCAGCCAGCGAGCGACCTCAATGAGCGGGGAGCTGTTTTTT. Its protein product is CASSQRATSMSGELFF.

V is TRBV7-8 and J is TRBJ2-1; 13 positions match TRBD2. CDR1 is SGHVS and CDR2 is FQNEAQ in the germline V gene. J was trimmed by 5 bases and V by 3 bases; bases with no gene match: 4. The CDR3 runs 16 residues. The CDR3 reads CASSFMGLAGNNEQFF. The CDR3 coding sequence is TGTGCCAGCAGCTTCATGGGACTAGCGGGGAACAATGAGCAGTTCTTC.

This clone was seen only a few times. The rearrangement joins TRBV4-1 to TRBJ1-4; 10 nucleotides agree with TRBD1. CDR1 is MGHRA and CDR2 is YSYEKL in the germline V gene. V gave up 4 bases and J gave up 6 bases; unmatched junction bases: 5. This CDR3 has 15 amino acids. CDR3 nucleotide sequence: TGCGCCAGCAGCCTCCGACAGGGGGCTGATGAAAAACTGTTTTTT. Its protein is CASSLRQGADEKLFF.

The gene calls are TRBV5-6 and TRBJ1-1; no firm D call. The V end was cut by 4 bases, the J end by 2 bases, with 9 bases between. The CDR3 consists of 13 residues. Germline V CDR1 and CDR2: SGHDT, YYEEEE. The CDR3 DNA sequence: TGTGCCAGCAGCCATTGGGCCAACACTGAAGCTTTCTTT. Its protein is CASSHWANTEAFF.

This chain connects TRBV2 to TRBJ1-5; D is perhaps TRBD1 (5 bases). CDR1 and CDR2 from the germline V gene are SNHLY and FYNNEI. V was pared by 1 base and J by 6 bases, with 13 bases between. This CDR3 spans 15 amino acids. CDR3 sequence: CASSEETGGGQPQHF. The CDR3 coding sequence is TGTGCCAGCAGTGAAGAGACGGGGGGAGGTCAGCCCCAGCATTTT.

The chain couples TRBV6-1 to TRBJ2-1, with 7 bases fitting TRBD2. Trimming took 3 bases from V and 5 from J; bases not matched to a gene: 10. The CDR3 covers 16 residues. Germline V gene sequence: CDR1 MNHNS, CDR2 SASEGT. CDR3 in amino acids: CASSDRGGSIHNEQFF. In nucleotides, the CDR3 is TGTGCCAGCAGTGATAGGGGCGGGAGTATCCACAATGAGCAGTTCTTC.

The V gene is TRBV3-1 (or the pseudogene TRBV3-2), the J gene TRBJ2-7; possibly TRBD2 for D (6 bases). Germline CDR1 LGHDT, CDR2 YNNKEL (reference sequence). The CDR3 loop spans 12 amino acids. Trimming removed 1 base at V and 7 bases at J, with 8 bases between. The CDR3 sequence is CASSQGGLEQYF. CDR3 bases: TGTGCCAGCAGCCAAGGGGGACTGGAGCAGTACTTC.

The V and J genes are TRBV4-1 and TRBJ2-5; the D is unclear. There are 14 residues in the CDR3. Trimming removed 1 base at V and 3 bases at J, with 9 bases between. CDR1 is MGHRA and CDR2 is YSYEKL in the germline V gene. This chain's CDR3 is CASSQVELKETQYF. In DNA, the CDR3 is TGCGCCAGCAGCCAAGTGGAGCTCAAAGAGACCCAGTACTTC.

CDR3 DNA: TGTGCCAGCAGTTTGGCCCTTGATGTTGGCAGGGCGAACACTGAAGCTTTCTTT. It encodes CASSLALDVGRANTEAFF. V gene TRBV27 combines with J gene TRBJ1-1; the D gene is possibly TRBD1 (5 bases). The CDR3 runs to 18 residues. With 3 bases removed from V and 1 base from J, the gap between germline ends came to 21 bases. Per the germline V gene, CDR1 is MNHEY and CDR2 is SMNVEV (reference sequence).

The chain carries TRBV7-9 and TRBJ1-1, with 8 bases identical to TRBD1. Germline CDR1 is SEHNR and CDR2 is FQNEAQ (reference sequence). The CDR3 loop spans 13 amino acids. Trimming cost V 11 bases and J 6 bases; bases outside gene matches: 11. CDR3 sequence: CAGSQGADSEAFF. In DNA form, the CDR3 reads TGTGCCGGTAGTCAGGGGGCGGATTCTGAAGCTTTCTTT.

This chain uses TRBV4-2 with TRBJ2-2; 10 positions agree with TRBD1. The CDR3 extends over 19 amino acids. Germline assignment: CDR1 LGHNA and CDR2 YNFKEQ. Losses at the gene ends were 2 bases for V and 4 bases for J; bases not matched to a gene: 13. CDR3 in amino acids: CASSQTQMGQGLFTGELFF. The CDR3 DNA sequence: TGTGCCAGCAGCCAAACCCAAATGGGACAGGGGCTATTCACCGGGGAGCTGTTTTTT.

The chain uses TRBV28 and TRBJ1-5, with TRBD1 matching 9 bases. The V and J ends lost 6 bases and 5 bases, in that order; junction bases with no gene match: 8. The CDR3 runs 15 residues. CDR1 and CDR2 (germline): MDHEN, SYDVKM. The CDR3 DNA reads TGTGCCAGCAGACCACAGGGGGCAAGGGATCAGCCCCAGCATTTT. Its translation is CASRPQGARDQPQHF.

V usage is TRBV18 and J usage is TRBJ2-2; TRBD2 aligns across 7 bases. The CDR3 runs 17 residues. V lost 4 bases, J lost 0 bases, and 8 bases stayed unmatched. The germline V gene encodes CDR1 KGHSH and CDR2 LQKENI. The CDR3, as DNA: TGTGCCAGCTCACTGATGGGAGGGGCGCCGAACACCGGGGAGCTGTTTTTT. Protein: CASSLMGGAPNTGELFF. Complete variable domain (other parts from reference TRBV18 and TRBJ2-2): NAGVMQNPRHLVRRRGQEARLRCSPMKGHSHVYWYRQLPEEGLKFMVYLQKENIIDESGMPKERFSAEFPKEGPSILRIQQVVRGDSAAYFCASSLMGGAPNTGELFFGEGSRLTVL.

The V call is TRBV11-3, the J call TRBJ1-1; D uncertain. Trimming took 5 bases from V and 0 from J, leaving 13 bases between them. CDR1 SGHNT and CDR2 YENEEA come from the germline V gene. The CDR3 runs 15 residues. The DNA of the CDR3 is TGTGCCAGCAGCCCTAGCCCTAGCTTGAACACTGAAGCTTTCTTT. Its translation: CASSPSPSLNTEAFF.

The chain couples TRBV11-3 to TRBJ1-2, with D possibly being TRBD1 (6 bases). V was cut by 8 bases and J by 9 bases, with 13 bases left in between. The CDR3 contains 11 residues. Germline assignment: CDR1 SGHNT and CDR2 YENEEA. CDR3 bases: TGTGCCAGCGGGGGGGGCGAGAGCTACACCTTC. Protein sequence: CASGGGESYTF. Together with reference TRBV11-3 and TRBJ1-2, the CDR3 gives the full variable domain: EAGVVQSPRYKIIEKKQPVAFWCNPISGHNTLYWYLQNLGQGPELLIRYENEEAVDDSQLPKDRFSAERLKGVDSTLKIQPAELGDSAVYLCASGGGESYTFGSGTRLTVV.

A single count supports this clone. The V call is TRBV27, the J call TRBJ2-1; possible D gene TRBD2, 6 bases. The V and J ends lost 4 bases and 4 bases respectively, with 11 bases between them. From germline, CDR1 is MNHEY and CDR2 SMNVEV (reference sequence). The CDR3 length is 14 residues. The CDR3 sequence is CASSWRGDYNEQFF. DNA for the CDR3: TGTGCCAGCAGTTGGCGGGGCGATTACAATGAGCAGTTCTTC.

Only a few counts were recorded for this clone. This chain uses TRBV4-2 with TRBJ2-3, with D perhaps TRBD2 (6 bases). V lost 8 bases to trimming and J lost 2 bases, with 14 bases between them. This CDR3 spans 14 amino acids. The germline V gene has CDR1 LGHNA and CDR2 YNFKEQ. CDR3 amino acids: CASLGPGDTDTQYF. In nucleotides, the CDR3 is TGTGCCAGCTTGGGGCCGGGAGACACAGATACGCAGTATTTT.

The V and J genes are TRBV27 and TRBJ2-7, with TRBD2 as a possible D gene (6 bases). CDR1 is MNHEY and CDR2 is SMNVEV in the germline V gene (reference sequence). CDR3 length: 16 residues. V was pared by 5 bases and J by 5 bases, with 22 bases between. CDR3 in amino acids: CASSPSSGDNLNEQYF. The CDR3 DNA reads as TGTGCCAGCAGTCCGTCCTCGGGGGATAATCTCAACGAGCAGTACTTC.

This sequence joins TRBV9 and TRBJ2-1, with 9 bases aligning to TRBD1. The germline V gene has CDR1 SGDLS and CDR2 YYNGEE. J was trimmed by 10 bases and V by 2 bases; bases with no gene match: 13. The CDR3 is 16 residues long. CDR3 residues: CASSVSPGQGSWEQFF. Here the CDR3 DNA reads TGTGCCAGCAGCGTGTCACCGGGACAGGGTTCTTGGGAGCAGTTCTTC.

The CDR3 bases are TGCGCCAGCAGTCCGGACAGGGACGGCTACACCTTC. It encodes CASSPDRDGYTF. The chain has TRBV5-1 and TRBJ1-2; 8 bases are a match to TRBD1. From germline, CDR1 is SGHRS and CDR2 YFSETQ. CDR3 length: 12 amino acids. Trimming cost V 5 bases and J 8 bases; bases outside gene matches: 5.